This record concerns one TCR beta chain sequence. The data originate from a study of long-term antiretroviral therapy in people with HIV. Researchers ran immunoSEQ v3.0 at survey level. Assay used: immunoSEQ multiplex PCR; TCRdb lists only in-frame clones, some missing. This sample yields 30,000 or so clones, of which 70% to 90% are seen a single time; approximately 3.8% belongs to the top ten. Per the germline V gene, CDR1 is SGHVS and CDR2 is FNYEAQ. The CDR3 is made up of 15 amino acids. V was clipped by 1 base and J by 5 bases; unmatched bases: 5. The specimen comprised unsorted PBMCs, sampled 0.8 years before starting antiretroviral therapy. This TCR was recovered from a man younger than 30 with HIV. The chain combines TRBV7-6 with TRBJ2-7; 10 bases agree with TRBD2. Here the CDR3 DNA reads TGTGCCAGCAGCTTAGAGGGACTAGCGCTCGACGAGCAGTACTTC. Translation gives CASSLEGLALDEQYF.